These 2 T cell receptor beta chains were all obtained from the same sample, sequenced in a study of breast tumors, draining lymph nodes, adjacent tissues. Using its own MiXCR run on the multiplex PCR reads, TCRdb lists one record per CDR3 protein. The sample holds roughly 120,000 distinct CDR3 sequences, nearly 20% seen once. The lymph nodes were axillary draining lymph nodes from breast cancer patients. The specimen sequenced was axillary lymph node tissue. All receptors come from a female donor with breast cancer. Some clones in this sample may be carry-over from other donors' samples.

As to this clonotype: This could be a read error, since a much larger clone is one nucleotide away. The final CDR3 position lacks the conserved phenylalanine or tryptophan, pointing to a likely read error. This rearrangement joins TRBV27 to TRBJ2-7; TRBD2 matches 8 bases. The CDR3 has 15 residues. The germline CDR1 and CDR2 sequences are MNHEY and SMNVEV (reference sequence). After removal of 2 bases from V and 4 bases from J, the junction contained 7 bases not matched to a gene. CDR3 residues: CASSLTAGDYYEQYL. CDR3 DNA sequence: TGTGCCAGCAGTTTAACAGCGGGAGACTATTACGAGCAGTACCTC.

This clonotype was found many times. This rearrangement joins TRBV2 to TRBJ2-3; D is undetermined. Germline CDR1 is SNHLY and CDR2 is FYNNEI. CDR3 length equals 14 residues. Trimming took 4 bases from V and 2 from J, leaving 10 bases between them. Here the CDR3 reads CASSGISHTDTQYF. The CDR3 nucleotides are TGTGCCAGCAGTGGGATCAGCCACACAGATACGCAGTATTTT. The variable domain in full, completed from reference TRBV2 and TRBJ2-3, reads EPEVTQTPSHQVTQMGQEVILRCVPISNHLYFYWYRQILGQKVEFLVSFYNNEISEKSEIFDDQFSVERPDGSNFTLKIRSTKLEDSAMYFCASSGISHTDTQYFGPGTRLTVL.